This TCR beta chain was documented in a study of shared clonotypes between healthy human individuals. Whole-study results and caveats: Tissues were not sampled, only blood, and their repertoires likely differ. Sharing across a few donors was seen in 4% to 6.5% of naive CD4 clonotypes.

Only in-frame clones appear in the TCRdb table, and some are missing; sequencing was by immunoSEQ multiplex PCR. The table shows some 2,000,000 clones, with 95% occurring only once. Comments on this clone: The target antigen is unknown.

The study drew all its donors from Caucasian adults living in Nashville, Tennessee. V dropped 4 bases and J dropped 0 bases, with 10 bases sitting between them. This CDR3 spans 14 amino acids. Looked up from germline, CDR1 is MNHNY and CDR2 is SVGAGI (reference sequence). The clonotype comes from a young man in good health. The material sequenced was naive CD4+ T cells sorted from blood. Regarding subset: CD45RA+ positively selected. J is TRBJ2-7 and V is TRBV6-6; D perhaps matches TRBD2 (5 bases). CDR3 DNA sequence: TGTGCCAGCAGTTCCCCCGGGGTCTCCTACGAGCAGTACTTC. Amino acids: CASSSPGVSYEQYF.